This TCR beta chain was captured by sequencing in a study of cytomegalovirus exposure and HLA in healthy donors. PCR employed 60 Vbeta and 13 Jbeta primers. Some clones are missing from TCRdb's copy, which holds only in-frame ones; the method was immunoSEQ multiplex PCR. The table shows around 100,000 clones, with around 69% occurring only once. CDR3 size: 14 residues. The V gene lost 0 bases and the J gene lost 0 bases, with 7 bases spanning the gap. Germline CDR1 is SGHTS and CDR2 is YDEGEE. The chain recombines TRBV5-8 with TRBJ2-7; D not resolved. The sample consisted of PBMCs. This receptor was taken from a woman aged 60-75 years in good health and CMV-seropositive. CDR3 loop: CASSLVASSYEQYF. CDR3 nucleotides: TGTGCCAGCAGCTTGGTCGCGAGCTCCTACGAGCAGTACTTC.